This T cell receptor (beta chain) emerged from a study of T cell repertoires in cytomegalovirus infection. Study-wide background: Public signatures in TCR beta pointed to CMV infection and matching HLA type. Findings of the study overall: Ex vivo responses were dominated by HLA-C-restricted CMV-specific TCR beta clonotypes. Carriage of CMV together with the relevant HLA was identifiable through cumulative public TCR beta family frequency.

The sample holds many counts of this clonotype. Its antigen remains unidentified. The CDR3 covers 14 residues. CDR1 is SGHTA and CDR2 is FQGNSA in the germline V gene. V lost 2 bases and J lost 0, with 5 bases in between. TCRdb itself ran the reads through MiXCR, one entry per CDR3 protein. Of fewer than 350,000 distinct CDR3 sequences in the sample, more than 8% are singletons; the top ten hold 3.5% to 4.5%. The V call is TRBV7-2, the J call TRBJ1-5; no firm D call. Input material: PBMCs. The clonotype originates from a human donor in good health (CMV status not recorded). Some clones in this sample may be carry-over from other donors' samples. This CDR3 reads CASSLRYSNQPQHF. For the CDR3, the DNA is TGTGCCAGCAGCTTACGCTATAGCAATCAGCCCCAGCATTTT.